The rows below give T cell receptor beta chains drawn from one sample of a study. TCRdb re-derived calls from the 5' RACE reads in MiXCR, one entry per CDR3 protein. This repertoire shows around 50,000 distinct CDR3 sequences, roughly 18% found once; its top ten account for over 2%. The sequencing input was naive CD4+ T cells sorted from blood. All receptors come from a female donor with breast cancer. Each CDR3 is given with its conserved first and last residue. D genes are given only for firm matches. The size field is filled for only some rows; it gives once, few, many or a size class.

clone size,J gene,V gene,D gene,CDR3 DNA,CDR3 protein
.,TRBJ1-5,TRBV6-6,.,TGTGCCAGCAGACCCGGGACGGCTCATCAGCCCCAGCATTTT,CASRPGTAHQPQHF
many,TRBJ1-1,TRBV4-3,.,TGCGCCAGCAGCCAAGAACCGGGGGCGACTGAAGCTTTCTTT,CASSQEPGATEAFF
.,TRBJ1-4,TRBV20-1,TRBD1,TGCAGTGCTAGAGATTGGAAGGACAGGGGGTCCGTGTTTGGTGAAAAACTGTTTTTT,CSARDWKDRGSVFGEKLFF
.,TRBJ2-6,TRBV7-2,TRBD1,TGTGCCAGCAGCTTGACAGGGATTTCTGGGGCCAACGTCCTGACTTTC,CASSLTGISGANVLTF
many,TRBJ1-2,TRBV27,.,TGTGCCAGCAGTCCGTCCCGAGGGTTATATGGCTACACCTTC,CASSPSRGLYGYTF
.,TRBJ2-7,TRBV28,.,TGTGCCAGCAGCCCAAGGTTTGGGGGAATCCGCAATGAGCAGTACTTC,CASSPRFGGIRNEQYF
few,TRBJ1-2,TRBV12-3/TRBV12-4,.,TGTGCCAGCAGTTTAGCGCAAGGCTACACCTTC,CASSLAQGYTF
few,TRBJ2-2,TRBV4-3,TRBD1,TGCGCCAGCAGCCAAGATTCGGGACAGGGTCGGAGCGGGGAGCTGTTTTTT,CASSQDSGQGRSGELFF
many,TRBJ1-2,TRBV28,.,TGTGCCAGCAGCCTCAGTGGGGGCTACACCTTC,CASSLSGGYTF
.,TRBJ2-5,TRBV10-3,.,TGTGCCATCAGCCCGTCCCACAGCGGGGAGACCCAGTACTTC,CAISPSHSGETQYF
.,TRBJ1-2,TRBV5-1,.,TGCGCCAGCAGCTTGTTTAGTTACGCACCTGGCGGCTACACCTTC,CASSLFSYAPGGYTF
.,TRBJ2-7,TRBV7-2,TRBD1,TGTGCCAGCAGCCAGAGACAGGGTTACGAGCAGTACTTC,CASSQRQGYEQYF
many,TRBJ2-7,TRBV6-5,TRBD2,TGTGCCAGCAGTCGGGACTATAACTACGAGCAGTACTTC,CASSRDYNYEQYF
.,TRBJ2-2,TRBV7-2,TRBD2,TGTGCCAGCAGCTTAATGGGAACTAGCGGGCGTGGAGAGCCGTTTTTT,CASSLMGTSGRGEPFF
few,TRBJ1-3,TRBV20-1,.,TGCAGTGCTAGGGACCCCTCTGGAAACACCATATATTTT,CSARDPSGNTIYF
few,TRBJ2-7,TRBV20-1,.,TGCAGTGCTAGAGATACTGGCGGCAGGTGGGAGCAGTACTTC,CSARDTGGRWEQYF
.,TRBJ1-5,TRBV6-5,.,TGTGCCAGCAGTCCCGGGTCAAACTATCAGCCCCAGCATTTT,CASSPGSNYQPQHF
.,TRBJ2-7,TRBV5-6,.,TGTGCCAGCAGCTTGATGGGACAATCACACTACGAGCAGTACTTC,CASSLMGQSHYEQYF
.,TRBJ1-1,TRBV6-1,.,TGTGCCAGCGGGACTGTGAACACTGAAGCTTTCTTT,CASGTVNTEAFF
.,TRBJ1-1,TRBV5-1,.,TGCGCCAGCAGCTCTATGGGCAGGGTGGACACTGAAGCTTTCTTT,CASSSMGRVDTEAFF
many,TRBJ2-6,TRBV12-3/TRBV12-4,.,TGTGCCAGCAGCTTCCGAGCAATCTCTGGGGCCAACGTCCTGACTTTC,CASSFRAISGANVLTF
.,TRBJ2-7,TRBV20-1,.,TGCAGTGCTAGAGAAGACTGCGAGCAGTACTTC,CSAREDCEQYF
.,TRBJ1-2,TRBV3-1,TRBD1,TGTGCCAGCAGCCAAGGTATCGAGGGGGCTGATGGCTACACCTTC,CASSQGIEGADGYTF
.,TRBJ2-7,TRBV28,.,TGTGCCAGCAAGCAGGGTAGCTCCTACGAGCAGTACTTC,CASKQGSSYEQYF
few,TRBJ2-7,TRBV12-3/TRBV12-4,.,TGTGCCAGCAGTACCGGGACGAAGACCTACGAGCAGTACTTC,CASSTGTKTYEQYF
.,TRBJ2-7,TRBV11-2,.,TGTGCCAGCAGCTCCGAAGGGGGCTACGAGCAGTACTTC,CASSSEGGYEQYF
many,TRBJ2-5,TRBV5-1,.,TGCGCCAGCAGCTTCCAATCACTACAGGCCGTAGGAGAGACCCAGTACTTC,CASSFQSLQAVGETQYF
.,TRBJ2-5,TRBV5-1,.,TGCGCCAGCAGCTTCAATGATCCGGGGGAGACCCAGTACTTC,CASSFNDPGETQYF
many,TRBJ2-5,TRBV9,.,TGTGCCAGCAGCGTAGGGCACTCCCAAGAGACCCAGTACTTC,CASSVGHSQETQYF
.,TRBJ2-2,TRBV5-1,.,TGCGCCAGCAGCTTGGGACGGGCGAGCGTTGGCCCCGGGGAGCTGTTTTTT,CASSLGRASVGPGELFF
many,TRBJ2-7,TRBV6-1,TRBD1,TGTGCCAGCAGTATCGACAGGGTGGGGTCCTACGAGCAGTACTTC,CASSIDRVGSYEQYF
many,TRBJ1-2,TRBV7-2,TRBD1,TGTGCCAGCAGCCCGACAGGGTCGGAGTATGGCTACACCTTC,CASSPTGSEYGYTF
.,TRBJ2-3,TRBV29-1,.,TGCAGCGCCGGAGGTGAAATACAAGATACGCAGTATTTT,CSAGGEIQDTQYF
few,TRBJ2-3,TRBV7-3,TRBD2,TGTGCCAGCAGCTTTCAGGCGGGAGGGGCAGATACGCAGTATTTT,CASSFQAGGADTQYF
many,TRBJ2-5,TRBV5-1,.,TGCGCCAGCAGCTTACAGGGCGCGGAGACCCAGTACTTC,CASSLQGAETQYF
few,TRBJ2-1,TRBV5-1,TRBD1,TGCGCCAGCAGCGGGGACGGGACAGGTGCCGTCTTC,CASSGDGTGAVF
few,TRBJ1-1,TRBV7-2,.,TGTGCCAGCAGCTTAGGATCTGGCACTGAAGCTTTCTTT,CASSLGSGTEAFF
few,TRBJ1-3,TRBV18,.,TGTGCCAGCCTTGGAGCCGCCTCTGGAAACACCATATATTTT,CASLGAASGNTIYF
many,TRBJ2-5,TRBV7-8,.,TGTGCCAGCAGCCCTGGGGGCGGGAGTCGGGAGACCCAGTACTTC,CASSPGGGSRETQYF
.,TRBJ1-1,TRBV5-1,.,TGCGCCAGCACCAAGACAGGAATGAACACTGAAGCTTTCTTT,CASTKTGMNTEAFF
.,TRBJ2-1,TRBV20-1,TRBD2,TGCAGTGCTTCAACTAGCGGCGCCTACAATGAGCAGTTCTTC,CSASTSGAYNEQFF
few,TRBJ1-1,TRBV20-1,.,TGCAGTGCTAGAGTAAGGACAGAGCGTACCGAAGCTTTCTTT,CSARVRTERTEAFF
many,TRBJ1-5,TRBV6-6,.,TGTGCCAGCAGGGGGCAGGGTCAGAATCAGCCCCAGCATTTT,CASRGQGQNQPQHF
.,TRBJ2-4,TRBV7-9,.,TGTGCCAGCAGCTTTGCGGGAGCCAAAAACATTCAGTACTTC,CASSFAGAKNIQYF
many,TRBJ2-2,TRBV7-3,.,TGTGCCAGCAGCTTAACTTCCAACACCGGGGAGCTGTTTTTT,CASSLTSNTGELFF
.,TRBJ2-5,TRBV9,.,TGTGCCAGCAGCGTCCTCCCCTTGGGGACCCAGTACTTC,CASSVLPLGTQYF
few,TRBJ1-1,TRBV7-9,.,TGTGCCAGCAGCTTAGAGAGGTTCGTTGACACTGAAGCTTTCTTT,CASSLERFVDTEAFF
few,TRBJ1-1,TRBV27,.,TGTGCCAGCAGCCTAGCCAACTCAGGGGCGGGTGAAGCTTTCTTT,CASSLANSGAGEAFF